The 30 T cell receptor beta chains below all came from one sample that was sequenced in a study of blood T cell repertoires in COVID-19. Clones were sequenced by immunoSEQ multiplex PCR, and TCRdb holds only the in-frame ones, with some missing. The data hold 120,000 to 150,000 clones, with 88% observed a single time. The sequenced sample consisted of peripheral blood. The origin of the receptors is a human donor in a cohort sampled during active COVID-19.

This chain links TRBV9 with TRBJ1-6; perhaps TRBD1 as D (6 bases). The CDR3 runs 17 residues. Looked up from germline, CDR1 is SGDLS and CDR2 is YYNGEE. Trimming removed 0 bases at V and 4 bases at J, with 14 bases between. CDR3 sequence (DNA): TGTGCCAGCAGCGTAGACGGGACACCCTTGTATAATTCACCCCTCCACTTT. Translation gives CASSVDGTPLYNSPLHF.

The sample holds one count of this clone. J is TRBJ1-5 and V is TRBV5-6, with D uncertain. The CDR3 contains 15 residues. Between the trimmed V and J ends, which lost 2 bases and 4 bases, there was a span of 13 bases. Germline CDR1 and CDR2: SGHDT and YYEEEE. The CDR3 sequence is CASSFRGSGNQPQHF. CDR3 DNA sequence: TGTGCCAGCAGCTTCCGGGGAAGTGGAAATCAGCCCCAGCATTTT. Drawing the rest from reference TRBV5-6 and TRBJ1-5, the complete variable domain is DAGVTQSPTHLIKTRGQQVTLRCSPKSGHDTVSWYQQALGQGPQFIFQYYEEEERQRGNFPDRFSGHQFPNYSSELNVNALLLGDSALYLCASSFRGSGNQPQHFGDGTRLSIL.

The rearrangement joins TRBV4-3 to TRBJ2-5, with 11 bases aligning to TRBD1. The CDR3 length is 16 residues. V lost 2 bases to trimming and J lost 5 bases; unmatched junction nucleotides: 7. Per germline, CDR1 LGHNA and CDR2 YSLEER. CDR3: CASSQRRTGGRETQYF. Written as DNA, the CDR3 is TGCGCCAGCAGCCAAAGGCGGACAGGGGGCAGGGAGACCCAGTACTTC.

The chain combines TRBV30 with TRBJ1-2, with D hard to call. V lost 2 bases and J lost 2, with 12 bases in between. Germline CDR1 is GTSNPN and CDR2 is SVGIG (reference sequence). CDR3 size: 14 residues. The CDR3 DNA follows: TGTGCCTGGAGTACGAAGACTCAAAACTATGGCTACACCTTC. The encoded protein is CAWSTKTQNYGYTF.

The chain links TRBV13 to TRBJ2-3; tentative D call: TRBD1 (6 bases). Germline CDR1 is PRHDT and CDR2 is FYEKMQ (reference sequence). This CDR3 spans 14 amino acids. Deletions cut 7 bases from V and 4 bases from J, with 15 bases between. The chain's CDR3 is CASTRLQGADTQYF. CDR3 coding DNA: TGTGCCAGCACCCGACTACAGGGCGCAGATACGCAGTATTTT. Supplemented by reference TRBV13 and TRBJ2-3, the full variable domain reads AAGVIQSPRHLIKEKRETATLKCYPIPRHDTVYWYQQGPGQDPQFLISFYEKMQSDKGSIPDRFSAQQFSDYHSELNMSSLELGDSALYFCASTRLQGADTQYFGPGTRLTVL.

The chain uses TRBV6-2 or TRBV6-3 and TRBJ1-5; tentatively, D is TRBD1 (6 bases). The CDR3 loop spans 13 amino acids. V lost 5 bases and J lost 4, with 9 bases in between. Germline-derived CDR1 and CDR2 are MNHEY and SVGEGT. CDR3 coding DNA: TGTGCCAGCAGTAAACAGGGAAATCAGCCCCAGCATTTT. Translation: CASSKQGNQPQHF.

CDR3 DNA sequence: TGTGCCAGCAGTTCGGAACAGCAGCCTAACTCCTACGAGCAGTACTTC. Its translation: CASSSEQQPNSYEQYF. The chain links TRBV6-2 or TRBV6-3 to TRBJ2-7, with D unresolved. Germline-derived CDR1 and CDR2 are MNHEY and SVGEGT. V was clipped by 4 bases and J by 0 bases, with 16 bases between them. This CDR3 has 16 amino acids.

The rearrangement uses TRBV7-2 and TRBJ1-6; no clear D. V lost 3 bases, J lost 8 bases, and 5 bases lay in between. Germline V gives CDR1 SGHTA, CDR2 FQGNSA. The CDR3 is 12 residues long. For the CDR3, the DNA is TGTGCCAGCAGCTTTTCGGATTCACCCCTCCACTTT. Residues: CASSFSDSPLHF. Full variable domain (rest looked up from reference TRBV7-2 and TRBJ1-6): GAGVSQSPSNKVTEKGKDVELRCDPISGHTALYWYRQSLGQGLEFLIYFQGNSAPDKSGLPSDRFSAERTGGSVSTLTIQRTQQEDSAVYLCASSFSDSPLHFGNGTRLTVT.

The V call is TRBV29-1, the J call TRBJ1-3, with D tentatively TRBD1 (6 bases). V was cut by 4 bases and J by 8 bases, with 15 bases left in between. Germline V gene sequence: CDR1 SQVTM, CDR2 ANQGSEA. The CDR3 is 13 residues long. For the CDR3, the DNA is TGCAGCGTTGGAGGGGGTGATATAGACACCATATATTTT. Amino acids: CSVGGGDIDTIYF.

In its sample, this clone was seen a few times. The chain links TRBV2 to TRBJ2-2, with TRBD1 matching 8 bases. CDR3 length: 14 residues. Germline V CDR1 and CDR2: SNHLY, FYNNEI. The V and J ends lost 7 bases and 2 bases, in that order; junction bases with no gene match: 3. The CDR3 DNA follows: TGTGCCAGCAAGGGACAGGTCAACACCGGGGAGCTGTTTTTT. Encoded protein: CASKGQVNTGELFF.

This clone has just one count. V gene TRBV7-8 combines with J gene TRBJ1-2, with D hard to call. The V gene's germline CDR1 is SGHVS and CDR2 FQNEAQ. With 2 bases removed from V and 4 bases from J, the gap between germline ends came to 26 bases. The CDR3 has 19 amino acids. In nucleotides, the CDR3 is TGTGCCAGCAGCTTATATTTAGTACCTAGTTCGGCGGAGGGCTATGGCTACACCTTC. As protein: CASSLYLVPSSAEGYGYTF. The complete variable domain, with remaining parts taken from reference TRBV7-8 and TRBJ1-2, reads GAGVSQSPRYKVAKRGQDVALRCDPISGHVSLFWYQQALGQGPEFLTYFQNEAQLDKSGLPSDRFFAERPEGSVSTLKIQRTQQEDSAVYLCASSLYLVPSSAEGYGYTFGSGTRLTVV.

The chain joins TRBV9 to TRBJ1-1; 8 bases match TRBD1. Germline V CDR1 and CDR2: SGDLS, YYNGEE. The CDR3 has 16 residues. After removal of 2 bases from V and 1 base from J, the junction contained 7 bases not matched to a gene. The CDR3 region has the DNA TGTGCCAGCAGCGTGATGTCGGGACAGGAGAACACTGAAGCTTTCTTT. This codes for CASSVMSGQENTEAFF. Variable domain in full (rest from reference TRBV9 and TRBJ1-1): DSGVTQTPKHLITATGQRVTLRCSPRSGDLSVYWYQQSLDQGLQFLIQYYNGEERAKGNILERFSAQQFPDLHSELNLSSLELGDSALYFCASSVMSGQENTEAFFGQGTRLTVV.

The chain joins TRBV7-9 to TRBJ2-3, with 14 bases matching TRBD2. This CDR3 has 17 amino acids. Trimming removed 4 bases from V and 8 bases from J; junction bases left unmatched: 11. Germline loops: CDR1 SEHNR, CDR2 FQNEAQ (reference sequence). This CDR3 reads CASSSGLAGAGLITQYF. The CDR3 DNA reads TGTGCCAGCAGCTCGGGACTAGCGGGGGCCGGGCTCATTACGCAGTATTTT.

This sequence joins TRBV10-3 and TRBJ1-3, with D perhaps matching TRBD1 (6 bases). The CDR3 is 13 residues long. V was shortened by 8 bases and J by 2 bases, with 10 bases between the two germline ends. The V gene's germline CDR1 is ENHRY and CDR2 SYGVKD. This CDR3 reads CAISTGTGNTIYF. The DNA of the CDR3 is TGTGCCATCTCGACAGGAACTGGAAACACCATATATTTT.

As DNA, the CDR3 is TGTGCCAGCAGCGAGGACAGGGGGCGTCGCTATGGCTACACCTTC. It codes for CASSEDRGRRYGYTF. This chain uses TRBV9 with TRBJ1-2; 11 bases match TRBD1. CDR3 length: 15 residues. Per the germline V gene, CDR1 is SGDLS and CDR2 is YYNGEE. The ends lost 3 bases at V and 4 bases at J; junction bases unmatched: 5.

This clone was picked up a small number of times. The chain employs TRBV4-2 and TRBJ1-1, with a weak D call TRBD1 (6 bases). The CDR3 is 16 amino acids. Germline V gives CDR1 LGHNA, CDR2 YNFKEQ. Trimming pared 1 base from V and 0 bases from J, leaving 12 bases between. The CDR3 reads CASSQAPQGLNTEAFF. The CDR3 coding sequence is TGTGCCAGCAGCCAAGCCCCACAGGGACTGAACACTGAAGCTTTCTTT.

This clone was detected only once. This chain connects TRBV4-2 to TRBJ1-3; no clear D. The V and J ends lost 2 bases and 0 bases respectively, with 11 bases between them. The CDR3 runs to 16 residues. The germline V gene encodes CDR1 LGHNA and CDR2 YNFKEQ. The CDR3 here is CASSQFYTISGNTIYF. The DNA for the CDR3 is TGTGCCAGCAGCCAATTTTACACAATCTCTGGAAACACCATATATTTT.

The V call is TRBV7-3, the J call TRBJ2-3, with TRBD2 matching 12 bases. CDR3 length equals 18 residues. In germline, CDR1 is SGHTA, CDR2 FQGTGA. After removal of 6 bases from V and 0 bases from J, the junction contained 10 bases not matched to a gene. Here the CDR3 reads CASSPTSGGRGSTDTQYF. The DNA of the CDR3 is TGTGCCAGCAGTCCTACTAGCGGGGGGCGTGGTAGCACAGATACGCAGTATTTT.

As to this clone: This may arise from a read error, as a much more abundant clone is one base away. Other DNA sequences in the sample encode the same CDR3. This chain links TRBV7-8 with TRBJ1-5, with 7 positions matching TRBD1. Germline loops: CDR1 SGHVS, CDR2 FQNEAQ. The J segment lost 7 bases and the V segment lost 6 bases, leaving 9 bases of the junction unmatched. This CDR3 is 14 amino acids long. The CDR3 is CASSFDRVGQPQHF. CDR3 in DNA: TGTGCCAGCAGTTTTGACAGGGTAGGGCAGCCCCAGCATTTT.

This clone was seen a single time. This chain connects TRBV28 to TRBJ2-7; 10 bases are shared with TRBD1. From germline, CDR1 is MDHEN and CDR2 SYDVKM. This CDR3 spans 14 amino acids. V lost 6 bases, J lost 2 bases, and 4 bases stayed unmatched. The DNA of the CDR3 is TGTGCCAGCAGGACAGGGGGCACGACCTACGAGCAGTACTTC. Amino acid sequence: CASRTGGTTYEQYF.

The rearrangement links TRBV19 to TRBJ2-2; D perhaps matches TRBD2 (6 bases). V shed 11 bases and J shed 2 bases, with 12 bases lying between them. The CDR3 sequence is 13 residues long. Germline lookup yields CDR1 LNHDA and CDR2 SQIVND (reference sequence). The CDR3 DNA follows: TGTGCCTTACGGCGGGACAACACCGGGGAGCTGTTTTTT. Protein sequence: CALRRDNTGELFF. Complete variable domain (other parts from reference TRBV19 and TRBJ2-2): DGGITQSPKYLFRKEGQNVTLSCEQNLNHDAMYWYRQDPGQGLRLIYYSQIVNDFQKGDIAEGYSVSREKKESFPLTVTSAQKNPTAFYLCALRRDNTGELFFGEGSRLTVL.

The rearrangement uses TRBV27 and TRBJ1-6; the D gene is possibly TRBD1 (5 bases). Germline V CDR1 and CDR2: MNHEY, SMNVEV (reference sequence). V lost 5 bases and J 4 bases, leaving 12 bases between the germline ends. The CDR3 has 15 residues. The CDR3 DNA reads as TGTGCCAGCAGTCCTGTCCGACAGTATAATTCACCCCTCCACTTT. Protein: CASSPVRQYNSPLHF.

The rearrangement joins TRBV11-2 to TRBJ2-7; 8 positions match TRBD1. The CDR3 consists of 15 residues. V shed 1 base, J shed 6 bases, and the junction held 8 bases outside the gene matches. In germline, CDR1 is SGHAT, CDR2 FQNNGV. CDR3 loop: CASSLVGGQGGEQYF. CDR3 nucleotide sequence: TGTGCCAGCAGCTTAGTAGGCGGACAGGGTGGCGAGCAGTACTTC.

The rearrangement links TRBV25-1 to TRBJ2-7; 11 bases map to TRBD2. Germline V CDR1 and CDR2: MGHDK, SYGVNS. The trim removed 3 bases at V and 5 bases at J, leaving 9 bases unmatched. CDR3 length: 16 amino acids. DNA of the CDR3: TGTGCCAGCAGTGAGTTAAGACTAGCGGGACAGAACGAGCAGTACTTC. It translates to CASSELRLAGQNEQYF.

This clone has a handful of counts. The V gene is TRBV7-9, the J gene TRBJ1-1; TRBD1 is a possible D gene (5 bases). The CDR3 spans 14 residues. The germline gives CDR1 SEHNR, CDR2 FQNEAQ (reference sequence). V lost 0 bases, J lost 4 bases, and 9 bases lay in between. The CDR3 loop is CASSLAVGGTEAFF. The CDR3 bases are TGTGCCAGCAGCTTAGCGGTCGGGGGCACTGAAGCTTTCTTT.

The rearrangement uses TRBV7-6 and TRBJ2-5; 14 positions agree with TRBD2. After removal of 5 bases from V and 4 bases from J, the junction contained 12 bases not matched to a gene. This CDR3 is built from 18 residues. Germline V gives CDR1 SGHVS, CDR2 FNYEAQ. The CDR3 coding sequence is TGTGCCAGCAGCCTCCGACTAGCGGGGGGGCCTTTTGGAGAGACCCAGTACTTC. Translation: CASSLRLAGGPFGETQYF.

The chain employs TRBV4-3 and TRBJ1-6; tentative D call: TRBD1 (5 bases). Trimming left V 3 bases short and J 6 bases short, with 12 bases between. Germline loops: CDR1 LGHNA, CDR2 YSLEER. CDR3 length: 15 amino acids. The DNA of the CDR3 is TGCGCCAGCAGCCACAAAGACAGCTTTAATTCACCCCTCCACTTT. It yields the protein CASSHKDSFNSPLHF.

The chain employs TRBV29-1 and TRBJ1-1; 7 nucleotides agree with TRBD1. This CDR3 has 13 amino acids. V lost 0 bases to trimming and J lost 6 bases; unmatched junction nucleotides: 4. CDR1 and CDR2 (germline): SQVTM, ANQGSEA. As DNA, the CDR3 is TGCAGCGTTGAAGAGGGACAGTACGCTGAAGCTTTCTTT. Translated: CSVEEGQYAEAFF. Combining the CDR3 with reference TRBV29-1 and TRBJ1-1 gives the whole variable domain SAVISQKPSRDICQRGTSLTIQCQVDSQVTMMFWYRQQPGQSLTLIATANQGSEATYESGFVIDKFPISRPNLTFSTLTVSNMSPEDSSIYLCSVEEGQYAEAFFGQGTRLTVV.

This clone was counted a few times. The V gene is TRBV29-1, the J gene TRBJ1-2; no clear D gene. The CDR3 has 12 amino acids. The V end was cut by 2 bases, the J end by 7 bases, with 11 bases between. Germline V gives CDR1 SQVTM, CDR2 ANQGSEA. For the CDR3, the DNA is TGCAGCGTTGAATATCAGACGGGTGGCTACACCTTC. It specifies CSVEYQTGGYTF.

CDR3 loop: CASRLGTGGVGYGYTF. CDR3 nucleotides: TGTGCCAGCAGGCTCGGGACAGGGGGCGTGGGCTATGGCTACACCTTC. The gene calls are TRBV28 and TRBJ1-2; 12 bases are a match to TRBD1. Germline CDR1 reads MDHEN; CDR2 reads SYDVKM. V dropped 6 bases and J dropped 4; count of bases not matched to a gene: 9. The CDR3 extends over 16 amino acids.